This T cell receptor (beta chain) was retrieved from a study of cytomegalovirus exposure and HLA in healthy donors. As concerns this clone: Its antigen is undetermined.

Per the germline V gene, CDR1 is MRHNA and CDR2 is SNTAGT. The CDR3 totals 15 residues. V lost 5 bases and J 5 bases, leaving 18 bases between the germline ends. Study-level findings and limits: As a later analysis showed, a missense DCLRE1C variant was linked to trimming of TCR beta V- and J-genes.

PCR amplification relied on 60 Vbeta primers (plus 13 Jbeta primers). Generated by immunoSEQ multiplex PCR, the TCRdb table keeps only in-frame clones and is missing some. The sample records 95,000 to 110,000 clones, more than 75% being singletons. The sequence came from a woman aged 18-35 years in good health and CMV-seropositive. This chain uses TRBV6-4 with TRBJ1-2; D unclear. The sequenced material came from PBMCs. The CDR3 reads CASSSSAGPGYGYTF. In nucleotides, the CDR3 is TGTGCCAGCAGTTCCTCCGCGGGCCCGGGTTATGGCTACACCTTC.